The sequence of this T cell receptor (beta chain) was determined in a study of T-cell reconstitution after alpha-beta-depleted transplantation in children. Study results and limitations: Reports say that about two months after transplant, the alpha-beta T cells came out of several hundred graft clones that had expanded. Newly generated T cells supplied most T-cell counts and diversity one year post-transplant. Recipient T cells and thymic progenitors that survived were the source of the high TCRbeta diversity seen at day 60 in some patients.

The CDR3 length is 16 residues. V lost 2 bases, J lost 0 bases, and 2 bases stayed unmatched. Germline lookup yields CDR1 LNHNV and CDR2 YYDKDF (reference sequence). Unique molecular identifiers tagged the TCRbeta library. MiXCR, run by TCRdb on the PCR reads, gives a single entry per CDR3 protein. The sample lists some 450,000 distinct CDR3 sequences; roughly 43% were seen once. A word on this clonotype: Its antigen is not known.

Sequenced material: PBMCs, taken before TCRalphabeta/CD19-depleted stem cell transplant. This receptor was identified in a girl aged 2 to 10 with aplastic anemia, due to receive a stem cell transplant. V gene TRBV15 combines with J gene TRBJ2-3; 10 nucleotides match TRBD2. CDR3 amino acids: CATSRQTSGSTDTQYF. The CDR3 DNA sequence: TGTGCCACCAGCAGACAGACTAGCGGGAGCACAGATACGCAGTATTTT.